This T cell receptor (beta chain) was documented in a study of blood T cell repertoires in COVID-19. Whole-study context: Sites in the United States, Italy and Spain provided acute and convalescent COVID-19 samples. T cells, B-cell-depleted T cells, or PBMCs provided the cDNA or gDNA that served as material.

In the authors' methods: The authors estimated nucleated cell counts from reference gene primer amplification. The method was immunoSEQ multiplex PCR; TCRdb's version includes in-frame clones alone and lacks a portion of them. That table supplies the V and J calls and clone size; D and trimming were determined from the DNA. The sample has about 270,000 clones, 70% to 90% seen once. Clinical history reported by participants formed the basis on which cohorts were assigned. Many counts were recorded for this clone. The receptor's source is a man aged 18 to 29 who had recovered from COVID-19. Source material: PBMCs or T cells enriched from blood (not recorded which).

CDR3 sequence reads: CATTRPNEQFF. The CDR3 nucleotides read TGTGCCACAACTAGGCCGAATGAGCAGTTCTTC. This chain links TRBV28 with TRBJ2-1; perhaps TRBD2 as D (5 bases). Germline loops: CDR1 MDHEN, CDR2 SYDVKM. The CDR3 length is 11 residues. V shed 10 bases and J shed 7 bases, with 11 bases lying between them.